This TCR beta chain appears in the sequencing data of a study of response to subunit inactivated influenza vaccine. Details on this clonotype: The antigen remains unidentified. The junction differs from germline at one of its ends, possibly a read error.

Germline V gene lookup returns CDR1 SGHTA and CDR2 FQGNSA. The CDR3 sequence is 14 residues long. Points from the study as a whole: The authors proposed limited new T cell recruitment per seasonal influenza vaccination.

TCRdb redid the calling of the RT-PCR reads with MiXCR, one entry per CDR3 protein. The sample lists 550,000 to 800,000 distinct CDR3 sequences; approximately 15% were seen once. The sample consisted of PBMCs from blood, taken around 14 days before vaccination. The TCR comes from a man aged 50-59 years who received an inactivated influenza vaccine. The chain joins TRBV7-2 to TRBJ2-2; maybe TRBD2 (5 bases). The CDR3 nucleotides are TGTGCCAGCAGCTCGGATTTTTTCACCGGGGAGCTGCTTTTT. Protein: CASSSDFFTGELLF.